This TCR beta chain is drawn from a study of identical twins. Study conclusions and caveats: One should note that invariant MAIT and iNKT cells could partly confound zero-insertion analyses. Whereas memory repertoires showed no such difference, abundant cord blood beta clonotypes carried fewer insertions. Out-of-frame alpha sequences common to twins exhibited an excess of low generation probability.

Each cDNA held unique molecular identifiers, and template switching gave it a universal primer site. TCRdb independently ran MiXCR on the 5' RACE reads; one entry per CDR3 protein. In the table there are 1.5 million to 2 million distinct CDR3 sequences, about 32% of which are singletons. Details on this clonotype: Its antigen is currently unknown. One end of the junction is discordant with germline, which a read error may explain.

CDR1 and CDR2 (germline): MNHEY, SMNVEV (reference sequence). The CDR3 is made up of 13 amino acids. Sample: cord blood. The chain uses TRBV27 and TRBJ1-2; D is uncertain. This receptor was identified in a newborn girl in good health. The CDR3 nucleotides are TGTGCCAGCAGTCGGACCGGTAACTATGACTACACCTTC. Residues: CASSRTGNYDYTF.